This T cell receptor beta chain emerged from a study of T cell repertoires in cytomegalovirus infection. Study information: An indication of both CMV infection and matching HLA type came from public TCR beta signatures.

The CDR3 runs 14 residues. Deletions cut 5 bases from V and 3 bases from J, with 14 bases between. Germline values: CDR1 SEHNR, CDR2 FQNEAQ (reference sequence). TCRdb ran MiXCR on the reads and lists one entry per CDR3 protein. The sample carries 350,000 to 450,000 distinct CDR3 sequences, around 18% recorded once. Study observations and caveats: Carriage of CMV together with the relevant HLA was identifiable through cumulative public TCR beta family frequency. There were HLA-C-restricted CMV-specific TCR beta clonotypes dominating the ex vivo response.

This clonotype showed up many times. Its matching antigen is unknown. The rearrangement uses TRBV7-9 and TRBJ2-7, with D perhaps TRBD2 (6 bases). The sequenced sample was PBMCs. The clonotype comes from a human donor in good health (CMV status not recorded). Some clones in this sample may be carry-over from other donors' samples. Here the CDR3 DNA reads TGTGCCAGCAGCGCCGCCGGGAGCAACTACGAGCAGTACTTC. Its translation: CASSAAGSNYEQYF. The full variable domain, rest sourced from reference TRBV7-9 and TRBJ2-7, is DTGVSQNPRHKITKRGQNVTFRCDPISEHNRLYWYRQTLGQGPEFLTYFQNEAQLEKSRLLSDRFSAERPKGSFSTLEIQRTEQGDSAMYLCASSAAGSNYEQYFGPGTRLTVT.